This T cell receptor beta chain comes out of a study of response to subunit inactivated influenza vaccine. TCRdb processed the RT-PCR reads anew with MiXCR; each CDR3 protein has one entry. Among about 700,000 distinct CDR3 sequences listed, around 15% were seen once. CDR1 LGHDT and CDR2 YNNKEL come from the germline V gene (reference sequence). This CDR3 spans 15 amino acids. With 5 bases clipped from V and 8 bases from J, the junction kept 11 bases outside the gene matches. The TCR was taken from a man between 45 and 60 years old who received an inactivated influenza vaccine. This chain links TRBV3-1 with TRBJ1-2, with 10 bases that match TRBD1. The sequencing used PBMCs from blood, collected 14 days before vaccination. The CDR3 DNA sequence: TGTGCCAGCAGCACCTCCGGGACAGGGGAAGACGGCTACACCTTC. It specifies CASSTSGTGEDGYTF.